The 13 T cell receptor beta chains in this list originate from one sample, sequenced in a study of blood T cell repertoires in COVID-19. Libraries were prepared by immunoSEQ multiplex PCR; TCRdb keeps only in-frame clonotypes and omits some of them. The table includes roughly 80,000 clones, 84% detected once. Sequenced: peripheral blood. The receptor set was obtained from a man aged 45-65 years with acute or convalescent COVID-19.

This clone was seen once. In DNA, the CDR3 is TGTGCCAGTAGTCCCCTACAGGGAGTCTATGGCTACACCTTC. Translating it yields CASSPLQGVYGYTF. The chain couples TRBV19 to TRBJ1-2, with a possible D match to TRBD1 (6 bases). Trimming stripped 5 bases from V and 4 bases from J, with 14 bases between. Germline CDR1 reads LNHDA; CDR2 reads SQIVND (reference sequence). This CDR3 contains 14 residues.

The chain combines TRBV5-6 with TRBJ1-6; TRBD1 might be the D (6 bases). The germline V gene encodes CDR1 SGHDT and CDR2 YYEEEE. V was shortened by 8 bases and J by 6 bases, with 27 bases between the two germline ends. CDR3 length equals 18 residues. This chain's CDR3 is CASQRDTSSQGINSPLHF. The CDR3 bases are TGTGCCAGTCAGCGGGATACTTCTTCGCAGGGGATTAATTCACCCCTCCACTTT.

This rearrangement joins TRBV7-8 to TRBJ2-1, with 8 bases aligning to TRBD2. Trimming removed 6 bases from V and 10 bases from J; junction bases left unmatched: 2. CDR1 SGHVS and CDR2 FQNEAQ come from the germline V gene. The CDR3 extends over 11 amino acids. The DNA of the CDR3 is TGTGCCAGCAGGATAGCGGGGGAGCAGTTCTTC. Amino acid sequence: CASRIAGEQFF.

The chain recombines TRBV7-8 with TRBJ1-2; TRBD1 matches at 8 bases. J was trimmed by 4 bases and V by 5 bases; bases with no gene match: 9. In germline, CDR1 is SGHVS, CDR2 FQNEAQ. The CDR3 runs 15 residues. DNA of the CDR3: TGTGCCAGCAGCACCTCCAGGGGGCCGGTCTATGGCTACACCTTC. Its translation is CASSTSRGPVYGYTF.

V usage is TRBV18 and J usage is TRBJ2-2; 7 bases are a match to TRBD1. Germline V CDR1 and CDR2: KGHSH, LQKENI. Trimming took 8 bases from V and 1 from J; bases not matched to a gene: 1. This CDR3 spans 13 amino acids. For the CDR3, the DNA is TGTGCCAGCCGACAGGGGAACACCGGGGAGCTGTTTTTT. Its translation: CASRQGNTGELFF.

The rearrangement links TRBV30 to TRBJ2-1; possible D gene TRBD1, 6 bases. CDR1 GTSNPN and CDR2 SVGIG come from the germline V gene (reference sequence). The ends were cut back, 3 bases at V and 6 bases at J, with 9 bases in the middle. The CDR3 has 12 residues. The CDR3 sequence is CAWSGTFNEQFF. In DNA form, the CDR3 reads TGTGCCTGGAGCGGGACATTCAATGAGCAGTTCTTC.

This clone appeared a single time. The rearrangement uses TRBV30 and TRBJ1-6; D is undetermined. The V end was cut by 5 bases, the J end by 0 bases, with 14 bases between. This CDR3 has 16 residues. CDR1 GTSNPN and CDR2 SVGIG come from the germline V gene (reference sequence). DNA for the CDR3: TGTGCCTGGTGTAGCGGGGTTTCCTCCTATAATTCACCCCTCCACTTT. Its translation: CAWCSGVSSYNSPLHF.

CDR3 region: CASSLSGLQPQHF. In nucleotides, the CDR3 is TGTGCCAGCAGCCTGTCAGGGTTACAGCCCCAGCATTTT. The V gene is TRBV12-3 or TRBV12-4, the J gene TRBJ1-5; possibly TRBD1 for D (5 bases). V shed 6 bases and J shed 7 bases, with 13 bases lying between them. The CDR3 loop spans 13 amino acids.

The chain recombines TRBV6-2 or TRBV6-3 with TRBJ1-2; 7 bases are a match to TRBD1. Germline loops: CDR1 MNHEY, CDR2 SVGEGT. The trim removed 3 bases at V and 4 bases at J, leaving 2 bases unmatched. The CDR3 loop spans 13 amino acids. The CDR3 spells CASSYGTVYGYTF. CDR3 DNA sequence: TGTGCCAGCAGTTATGGGACAGTCTATGGCTACACCTTC.

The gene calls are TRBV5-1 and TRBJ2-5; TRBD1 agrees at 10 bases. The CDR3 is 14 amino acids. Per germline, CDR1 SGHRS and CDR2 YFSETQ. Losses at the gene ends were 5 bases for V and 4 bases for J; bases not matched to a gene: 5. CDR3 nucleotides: TGCGCCAGCAGTGCTGACAGGGGGCGAGAGACCCAGTACTTC. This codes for CASSADRGRETQYF. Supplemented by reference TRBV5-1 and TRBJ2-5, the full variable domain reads KAGVTQTPRYLIKTRGQQVTLSCSPISGHRSVSWYQQTPGQGLQFLFEYFSETQRNKGNFPGRFSGRQFSNSRSEMNVSTLELGDSALYLCASSADRGRETQYFGPGTRLLVL.

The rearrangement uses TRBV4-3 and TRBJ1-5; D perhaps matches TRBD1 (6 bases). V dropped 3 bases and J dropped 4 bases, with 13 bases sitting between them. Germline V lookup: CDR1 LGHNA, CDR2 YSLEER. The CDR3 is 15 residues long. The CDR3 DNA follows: TGCGCCAGCAGCCAGAGATTACAGGGTAATCAGCCCCAGCATTTT. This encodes CASSQRLQGNQPQHF.

The DNA for the CDR3 is TGTGCCAGCAGCCATTTGAAACGCGATGGCTACACCTTC. It codes for CASSHLKRDGYTF. The genes are TRBV3-1 (or the pseudogene TRBV3-2) and TRBJ1-2; no reliable D call. The V gene's germline CDR1 is LGHDT and CDR2 YNNKEL (reference sequence). The CDR3 runs 13 residues. V lost 3 bases, J lost 6 bases, and 11 bases lay in between.

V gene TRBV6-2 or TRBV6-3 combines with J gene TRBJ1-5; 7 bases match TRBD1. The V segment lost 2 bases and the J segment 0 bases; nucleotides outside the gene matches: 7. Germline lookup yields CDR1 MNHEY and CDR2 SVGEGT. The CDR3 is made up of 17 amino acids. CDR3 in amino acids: CASSYPRDSYSNQPQHF. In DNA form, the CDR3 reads TGTGCCAGCAGTTACCCCAGGGACAGCTATAGCAATCAGCCCCAGCATTTT.